One and the same sample provided the 25 T cell receptor beta chains below, sequenced in a study of blood T cell repertoires in COVID-19. Profiling relied on immunoSEQ multiplex PCR, and the TCRdb table lists in-frame clones only, not all of them. The sample lists about 140,000 clones, approximately 79% seen once, with less than 3% in the top ten. Material: PBMCs or T cells enriched from blood (not recorded which). The source is a woman aged 45-65 years who had recovered from COVID-19.

The chain recombines TRBV7-2 with TRBJ2-1; TRBD2 matches at 14 bases. Germline V gene lookup returns CDR1 SGHTA and CDR2 FQGNSA. Trimming removed 5 bases from V and 7 bases from J; junction bases left unmatched: 4. The CDR3 consists of 15 residues. CDR3 sequence reads: CASSLRLAGGNEQFF. The CDR3 DNA reads as TGTGCCAGCAGCCTTAGACTAGCGGGGGGGAATGAGCAGTTCTTC. The full variable domain, its missing parts supplied by reference TRBV7-2 and TRBJ2-1, is GAGVSQSPSNKVTEKGKDVELRCDPISGHTALYWYRQSLGQGLEFLIYFQGNSAPDKSGLPSDRFSAERTGGSVSTLTIQRTQQEDSAVYLCASSLRLAGGNEQFFGPGTRLTVL.

The V gene is TRBV6-5, the J gene TRBJ2-2, with D maybe TRBD2 (6 bases). The V and J ends lost 6 bases and 13 bases respectively, with 12 bases between them. The CDR3 extends over 11 amino acids. Per the germline V gene, CDR1 is MNHEY and CDR2 is SVGAGI. CDR3 sequence (DNA): TGTGCCAGCAGGGAGCGGGCCGTGCTGTTTTTT. This codes for CASRERAVLFF.

This chain connects TRBV10-1 to TRBJ1-1; no reliable D call. The V gene lost 4 bases and the J gene lost 2 bases, with 8 bases spanning the gap. The CDR3 is 13 amino acids. Germline V gives CDR1 WNHNN, CDR2 SYGVQD (reference sequence). In nucleotides, the CDR3 is TGCGCCAGCAGTGGAGGGCTTAACACTGAAGCTTTCTTT. Its translation is CASSGGLNTEAFF.

This chain uses TRBV29-1 with TRBJ2-5, with D tentatively TRBD1 (6 bases). This CDR3 is 13 amino acids long. V lost 4 bases and J 1 base, leaving 10 bases between the germline ends. In germline, CDR1 is SQVTM, CDR2 ANQGSEA. The CDR3: CSVVGHIQETQYF. The CDR3 DNA reads TGCAGCGTTGTGGGACACATCCAAGAGACCCAGTACTTC.

The chain links TRBV2 to TRBJ2-1; 13 bases match TRBD2. Germline V gene sequence: CDR1 SNHLY, CDR2 FYNNEI. Losses at the gene ends were 7 bases for V and 4 bases for J; bases not matched to a gene: 4. There are 15 residues in the CDR3. The CDR3 spells CASTQLAGGYNEQFF. In DNA form, the CDR3 reads TGTGCCAGCACTCAACTAGCGGGAGGGTACAATGAGCAGTTCTTC.

The chain carries TRBV19 and TRBJ1-2, with 11 positions matching TRBD1. CDR1 is LNHDA and CDR2 is SQIVND in the germline V gene (reference sequence). Trimming at V came to 1 base and at J to 5 bases, leaving 6 bases not matched to a gene. CDR3 length equals 16 residues. In DNA form, the CDR3 reads TGTGCCAGTAGTATAGCGCGAGGGACAGGGGGTTATGGCTACACCTTC. Its translation is CASSIARGTGGYGYTF.

The chain recombines TRBV11-2 with TRBJ1-3; D gene ambiguous. CDR1 and CDR2 (germline): SGHAT, FQNNGV. The CDR3 runs 16 residues. Trimming pared 5 bases from V and 0 bases from J, leaving 14 bases between. CDR3 amino acids: CASSLSSRSSGNTIYF. CDR3 nucleotides: TGTGCCAGCAGCCTATCTTCACGGAGCTCTGGAAACACCATATATTTT.

This chain connects TRBV9 to TRBJ1-6; D is possibly TRBD1 (6 bases). The CDR3 contains 17 residues. The V end was cut by 1 base, the J end by 6 bases, with 17 bases between. Germline CDR1 and CDR2: SGDLS and YYNGEE. CDR3 loop: CASSVWPLGQLNSPLHF. In nucleotides, the CDR3 is TGTGCCAGCAGCGTATGGCCCCTGGGACAACTTAATTCACCCCTCCACTTT. The full variable domain, completed using reference TRBV9 and TRBJ1-6, is DSGVTQTPKHLITATGQRVTLRCSPRSGDLSVYWYQQSLDQGLQFLIQYYNGEERAKGNILERFSAQQFPDLHSELNLSSLELGDSALYFCASSVWPLGQLNSPLHFGNGTRLTVT.

This chain joins TRBV5-4 and TRBJ1-6, with a possible D match to TRBD1 (6 bases). V was pared by 3 bases and J by 8 bases, with 6 bases between. CDR3 size: 12 residues. Germline CDR1 and CDR2: SGHNT and YYREEE (reference sequence). The CDR3 nucleotides are TGTGCCAGCAGCTCAGGGGATTCACCCCTCCACTTT. Amino acid sequence: CASSSGDSPLHF.

The table lists this clone with a count of one. CDR3 amino acids: CSASWTGGQFF. Written as DNA, the CDR3 is TGCAGTGCTAGCTGGACTGGAGGGCAGTTCTTC. The chain recombines TRBV20-1 with TRBJ2-1, with D possibly matching TRBD2 (5 bases). Trimming stripped 3 bases from V and 12 bases from J, with 12 bases between. The CDR3 extends over 11 amino acids. CDR1 and CDR2 (germline): DFQATT, SNEGSKA (reference sequence).

The chain combines TRBV3-1 (or the pseudogene TRBV3-2) with TRBJ2-7, with D possibly being TRBD2 (6 bases). The CDR3 contains 13 residues. CDR1 LGHDT and CDR2 YNNKEL come from the germline V gene (reference sequence). V shed 4 bases and J shed 6 bases, with 13 bases lying between them. The CDR3 is CASSRERRGEQYF. In DNA, the CDR3 is TGTGCCAGCAGCCGTGAAAGGAGGGGCGAGCAGTACTTC.

This clone has a single count. The genes are TRBV4-1 and TRBJ2-7; weak D call: TRBD1 (8 bases). CDR1 and CDR2 (germline): MGHRA, YSYEKL. Deletions cut 2 bases from V and 2 bases from J, with 16 bases between. The CDR3 loop spans 16 amino acids. The CDR3 DNA reads TGCGCCAGCAGCCAATTTATACAGGGGGGGACCTACGAGCAGTACTTC. It specifies CASSQFIQGGTYEQYF.

The CDR3 sequence: CASSVAAGGPTNTGELFF. DNA for the CDR3: TGTGCCAGCAGCGTAGCAGCGGGGGGCCCCACGAACACCGGGGAGCTGTTTTTT. The rearrangement joins TRBV9 to TRBJ2-2; 9 positions agree with TRBD2. After removal of 0 bases from V and 0 bases from J, the junction contained 6 bases not matched to a gene. Germline CDR1 is SGDLS and CDR2 is YYNGEE. The CDR3 length is 18 residues.

This clone was observed a single time. The chain couples TRBV5-4 to TRBJ1-2, with D unresolved. CDR1 and CDR2 from the germline V gene are SGHNT and YYREEE (reference sequence). Trimming removed 0 bases at V and 0 bases at J, with 9 bases between. The CDR3 loop spans 15 amino acids. The DNA of the CDR3 is TGTGCCAGCAGCTTGGAGCGTAGAGCTAACTATGGCTACACCTTC. Encoded protein: CASSLERRANYGYTF.

This clone occurred once. The V gene is TRBV13, the J gene TRBJ1-2, with D maybe TRBD1 (6 bases). Between the trimmed V and J ends, which lost 0 bases and 3 bases, there was a span of 8 bases. CDR3 length equals 14 residues. The germline V gene encodes CDR1 PRHDT and CDR2 FYEKMQ (reference sequence). The CDR3 loop reads CASSLGGGDYGYTF. The CDR3 DNA is TGTGCCAGCAGCTTAGGAGGGGGGGACTATGGCTACACCTTC.

This clone occurred a few times. The chain has TRBV10-1 and TRBJ1-5; TRBD1 matches 11 bases. This CDR3 contains 17 residues. CDR1 WNHNN and CDR2 SYGVQD come from the germline V gene (reference sequence). DNA of the CDR3: TGCGTGAGTTTGACCGGGACAGGGGGGAATAGCAATCAGCCCCAGCATTTT. It codes for CVSLTGTGGNSNQPQHF.

CDR3 region: CASREQGPNVDTQYF. Written as DNA, the CDR3 is TGTGCCAGTAGAGAACAGGGTCCGAACGTAGATACGCAGTATTTT. The chain joins TRBV19 to TRBJ2-3, with a possible D match to TRBD1 (6 bases). The CDR3 sequence is 15 residues long. The V gene's germline CDR1 is LNHDA and CDR2 SQIVND (reference sequence). Trimming removed 6 bases at V and 5 bases at J, with 18 bases between. Together with reference TRBV19 and TRBJ2-3, the CDR3 gives the full variable domain: DGGITQSPKYLFRKEGQNVTLSCEQNLNHDAMYWYRQDPGQGLRLIYYSQIVNDFQKGDIAEGYSVSREKKESFPLTVTSAQKNPTAFYLCASREQGPNVDTQYFGPGTRLTVL.

The chain recombines TRBV25-1 with TRBJ1-1; perhaps TRBD1 as D (6 bases). Between the trimmed V and J ends, which lost 2 bases and 6 bases, there was a span of 13 bases. The CDR3 length is 14 residues. Germline CDR1 MGHDK, CDR2 SYGVNS. The CDR3 spells CASSETGTFAEAFF. The CDR3 bases are TGTGCCAGCAGTGAAACAGGGACGTTCGCTGAAGCTTTCTTT.

The chain carries TRBV7-8 and TRBJ2-1, with 9 nucleotides matching TRBD1. V shed 5 bases and J 1 base; nucleotides not matched to a gene: 3. The CDR3 consists of 15 residues. Looked up from germline, CDR1 is SGHVS and CDR2 is FQNEAQ. CDR3 residues: CASSPGQGSYNEQFF. Here the CDR3 DNA reads TGTGCCAGCAGCCCCGGACAGGGGTCCTACAATGAGCAGTTCTTC.

This clone has only a few counts. The rearrangement uses TRBV11-3 and TRBJ1-6, with D maybe TRBD1 (5 bases). Deletions cut 1 base from V and 7 bases from J, with 11 bases between. Germline CDR1 and CDR2: SGHNT and YENEEA. The CDR3 is 15 residues long. The CDR3 is CASSLGAGRNSPLHF. CDR3 nucleotides: TGTGCCAGCAGCTTAGGGGCAGGGAGGAATTCACCCCTCCACTTT.

This chain joins TRBV5-1 and TRBJ1-2; 11 nucleotides match TRBD1. J was trimmed by 8 bases and V by 4 bases; bases with no gene match: 4. The CDR3 is 13 amino acids. CDR1 and CDR2 from the germline V gene are SGHRS and YFSETQ. The DNA for the CDR3 is TGCGCCAGCAGCCGGGACAGGGGGGACGGCTACACCTTC. This translates into CASSRDRGDGYTF.

The genes are TRBV14 and TRBJ2-1; D is unresolved. V lost 1 base and J lost 6, with 7 bases in between. This CDR3 has 13 residues. Per germline, CDR1 SGHDN and CDR2 FVKESK. CDR3: CASSQAYRNEQFF. The CDR3 DNA reads TGTGCCAGCAGCCAAGCGTATCGCAATGAGCAGTTCTTC.

This clone was observed a single time. J is TRBJ1-5 and V is TRBV2, with a tentative D call TRBD1 (5 bases). With 6 bases removed from V and 6 bases from J, the gap between germline ends came to 12 bases. CDR1 SNHLY and CDR2 FYNNEI come from the germline V gene. This CDR3 is 13 amino acids long. This CDR3 reads CASSALGGQPQHF. CDR3 in DNA: TGTGCCAGCAGCGCGTTGGGGGGTCAGCCCCAGCATTTT. The variable domain in full, completed from reference TRBV2 and TRBJ1-5, reads EPEVTQTPSHQVTQMGQEVILRCVPISNHLYFYWYRQILGQKVEFLVSFYNNEISEKSEIFDDQFSVERPDGSNFTLKIRSTKLEDSAMYFCASSALGGQPQHFGDGTRLSIL.

V and J are TRBV6-5 and TRBJ2-1; 14 bases line up with TRBD2. The V gene end was trimmed by 2 bases and the J gene end by 10 bases; junction bases not matched to a gene: 7. This CDR3 region has 16 residues. Germline assignment: CDR1 MNHEY and CDR2 SVGAGI. This CDR3 reads CASSYGGLAGVREQFF. The CDR3 DNA is TGTGCCAGCAGTTACGGGGGACTAGCGGGGGTTCGGGAGCAGTTCTTC.

The chain is built from TRBV9 and TRBJ2-3, with a weak D call TRBD2 (6 bases). The CDR3 is 13 amino acids. The germline V and J ends were trimmed by 4 bases and 1 base, with 7 bases remaining between them. CDR1 and CDR2 from the germline V gene are SGDLS and YYNGEE. CDR3 sequence: CASSSGGTDTQYF. The CDR3, as DNA: TGTGCCAGCAGCTCGGGGGGCACAGATACGCAGTATTTT. The whole variable domain, remainder taken from reference TRBV9 and TRBJ2-3, is DSGVTQTPKHLITATGQRVTLRCSPRSGDLSVYWYQQSLDQGLQFLIQYYNGEERAKGNILERFSAQQFPDLHSELNLSSLELGDSALYFCASSSGGTDTQYFGPGTRLTVL.